Listed below are T cell receptor beta chains from one sample, sequenced in a study of high-grade serous ovarian cancer treatment subgroups. This table comes from immunoSEQ multiplex PCR, and its TCRdb copy is limited to in-frame clones, with some not included. The data show about 28,000 clones, about 86% seen once. The sequencing input was tumor tissue. Source of these receptors: a human donor with high-grade serous ovarian cancer. Both conserved end residues are part of each CDR3. The D gene is left open where the match is weak. Not every row has a clone size; where given, it reads once, few, many or a size class.

j_gene: TRBJ2-7; abundance: .; d_gene: .; v_gene: TRBV30; CDR3aa: CAWADRYEQYF; CDR3nt: TGTGCCTGGGCAGACAGGTACGAGCAGTACTTC
j_gene: TRBJ2-5; abundance: .; d_gene: .; v_gene: TRBV12-5; CDR3aa: CASGLGQAAQETQYF; CDR3nt: TGTGCTAGTGGTTTGGGGCAAGCGGCCCAAGAGACCCAGTACTTC
j_gene: TRBJ1-5; abundance: .; d_gene: .; v_gene: TRBV5-1; CDR3aa: CASSLGDGGNQPQHF; CDR3nt: TGCGCCAGCAGCCTTGGGGACGGCGGCAATCAGCCCCAGCATTTT
j_gene: TRBJ1-3; abundance: .; d_gene: TRBD1; v_gene: TRBV28; CDR3aa: CASSLSSGTGSGNTIYF; CDR3nt: TGTGCCAGCAGTTTATCTTCTGGGACAGGGTCTGGAAACACCATATATTTT
j_gene: TRBJ2-7; abundance: .; d_gene: TRBD2; v_gene: TRBV27; CDR3aa: CASSNEFTSLAGGSYEQYF; CDR3nt: TGTGCCAGCAGTAATGAATTTACTTCCCTAGCGGGAGGCTCCTACGAGCAGTACTTC
j_gene: TRBJ2-7; abundance: .; d_gene: .; v_gene: TRBV6-4; CDR3aa: CASSVNFGPYEQYF; CDR3nt: TGTGCCAGCAGTGTCAATTTTGGTCCCTACGAGCAGTACTTC
j_gene: TRBJ2-1; abundance: .; d_gene: .; v_gene: TRBV5-4; CDR3aa: CASSLVAGPYNEQFF; CDR3nt: TGTGCCAGCAGCTTGGTGGCGGGACCATACAATGAGCAGTTCTTC
j_gene: TRBJ2-3; abundance: .; d_gene: .; v_gene: TRBV18; CDR3aa: CASSLPGLVPSDTQYF; CDR3nt: TGTGCCAGCTCACTCCCGGGCCTAGTGCCATCAGATACGCAGTATTTT
j_gene: TRBJ2-6; abundance: .; d_gene: TRBD1; v_gene: TRBV2; CDR3aa: CASSELQGVVGANVLTF; CDR3nt: TGTGCCAGCAGTGAATTGCAGGGGGTCGTCGGGGCCAACGTCCTGACTTTC
j_gene: TRBJ2-1; abundance: once; d_gene: .; v_gene: TRBV6-6; CDR3aa: CASSYSAYNEQFF; CDR3nt: TGTGCCAGCAGTTACTCGGCCTACAATGAGCAGTTCTTC
j_gene: TRBJ1-5; abundance: few; d_gene: .; v_gene: TRBV12-5; CDR3aa: CASGLGQASNQPQHF; CDR3nt: TGTGCTAGTGGTTTGGGACAGGCTAGCAATCAGCCCCAGCATTTT
j_gene: TRBJ1-2; abundance: .; d_gene: TRBD1; v_gene: TRBV6-5; CDR3aa: CASSPGTGLYYTF; CDR3nt: TGTGCCAGCAGTCCCGGGACAGGGCTTTACTACACCTTC
j_gene: TRBJ1-2; abundance: few; d_gene: .; v_gene: TRBV6-6; CDR3aa: CASRQVGYGYTF; CDR3nt: TGTGCCAGCAGACAGGTCGGCTATGGCTACACCTTC
j_gene: TRBJ2-7; abundance: .; d_gene: .; v_gene: TRBV6-5; CDR3aa: CASSLDGYEQYF; CDR3nt: TGTGCCAGCAGTTTGGACGGCTACGAGCAGTACTTC
j_gene: TRBJ2-5; abundance: few; d_gene: TRBD2; v_gene: TRBV5-6; CDR3aa: CASSKVAGVSETQYF; CDR3nt: TGTGCCAGCAGCAAAGTAGCGGGAGTGTCAGAGACCCAGTACTTC
j_gene: TRBJ2-5; abundance: .; d_gene: .; v_gene: TRBV2; CDR3aa: CASSRGTVETQYF; CDR3nt: TGTGCCAGCAGCCGCGGGACCGTGGAGACCCAGTACTTC
j_gene: TRBJ1-5; abundance: few; d_gene: .; v_gene: TRBV30; CDR3aa: CAWSVLEINQPQHF; CDR3nt: TGTGCCTGGAGTGTACTCGAGATCAATCAGCCCCAGCATTTT
j_gene: TRBJ1-1; abundance: .; d_gene: .; v_gene: TRBV5-1; CDR3aa: CASRGVGTEAFF; CDR3nt: TGCGCCAGCCGGGGGGTCGGTACTGAAGCTTTCTTT
j_gene: TRBJ2-1; abundance: .; d_gene: TRBD2; v_gene: TRBV7-9; CDR3aa: CASSTGLAGLNEQFF; CDR3nt: TGTGCCAGCAGCACCGGACTAGCGGGACTCAATGAGCAGTTCTTC
j_gene: TRBJ2-1; abundance: .; d_gene: .; v_gene: TRBV5-4; CDR3aa: CASRGLRGANEQFF; CDR3nt: TGTGCCAGCAGAGGGCTCCGCGGGGCCAATGAGCAGTTCTTC
j_gene: TRBJ2-5; abundance: .; d_gene: .; v_gene: TRBV5-1; CDR3aa: CASSTGTSGTQYF; CDR3nt: TGCGCCAGCAGCACCGGGACATCCGGGACCCAGTACTTC
j_gene: TRBJ1-2; abundance: .; d_gene: .; v_gene: TRBV6-1; CDR3aa: CASSVRDVGYGYTF; CDR3nt: TGTGCCAGCAGTGTCAGGGACGTGGGCTATGGCTACACCTTC
j_gene: TRBJ2-1; abundance: .; d_gene: .; v_gene: TRBV5-1; CDR3aa: CASSLDPGGGPNNEQFF; CDR3nt: TGCGCCAGCAGCTTGGACCCGGGTGGGGGGCCTAACAATGAGCAGTTCTTC
j_gene: TRBJ2-3; abundance: .; d_gene: .; v_gene: TRBV6-5; CDR3aa: CASSYGSLRGADTQYF; CDR3nt: TGTGCCAGCAGTTACGGAAGCCTGAGGGGTGCAGATACGCAGTATTTT
j_gene: TRBJ2-3; abundance: once; d_gene: TRBD1; v_gene: TRBV7-9; CDR3aa: CAFLTGTSTDTQYF; CDR3nt: TGTGCTTTCTTGACAGGGACAAGCACAGATACGCAGTATTTT
j_gene: TRBJ2-3; abundance: .; d_gene: .; v_gene: TRBV4-2; CDR3aa: CASSQGEREEWGPDTQYF; CDR3nt: TGTGCCAGCAGCCAAGGGGAACGGGAGGAGTGGGGGCCAGATACGCAGTATTTT
j_gene: TRBJ2-3; abundance: .; d_gene: .; v_gene: TRBV7-8; CDR3aa: CASSLVGVGADTQYF; CDR3nt: TGTGCCAGCAGCTTAGTAGGGGTAGGGGCAGATACGCAGTATTTT
j_gene: TRBJ2-2; abundance: .; d_gene: TRBD1; v_gene: TRBV27; CDR3aa: CASTPLSGGNTGELFF; CDR3nt: TGTGCCAGCACCCCACTATCAGGGGGGAACACCGGGGAGCTGTTTTTT
j_gene: TRBJ1-1; abundance: .; d_gene: TRBD1; v_gene: TRBV5-6; CDR3aa: CASSYQGARAFF; CDR3nt: TGTGCCAGCAGCTATCAGGGGGCACGGGCTTTCTTT
j_gene: TRBJ2-7; abundance: .; d_gene: .; v_gene: TRBV30; CDR3aa: CAWRGPLTSYEQYF; CDR3nt: TGTGCCTGGAGAGGGCCGTTAACTTCCTACGAGCAGTACTTC
j_gene: TRBJ2-1; abundance: once; d_gene: TRBD1; v_gene: TRBV2; CDR3aa: CASVRDRRVNEQFF; CDR3nt: TGTGCCAGCGTCCGGGACAGGAGGGTCAATGAGCAGTTCTTC
j_gene: TRBJ2-4; abundance: .; d_gene: .; v_gene: TRBV4-1; CDR3aa: CASSQAETGFSSGFSSKNIQYF; CDR3nt: TGCGCCAGCAGCCAAGCTGAGACCGGGTTCTCTAGTGGCTTCTCTTCCAAAAACATTCAGTACTTC
j_gene: TRBJ2-7; abundance: .; d_gene: .; v_gene: TRBV5-6; CDR3aa: CASSSGDRYEQYF; CDR3nt: TGTGCCAGCAGCTCGGGAGACAGATACGAGCAGTACTTC
j_gene: TRBJ2-2; abundance: .; d_gene: .; v_gene: TRBV7-7; CDR3aa: CASSPEPSLTGELFF; CDR3nt: TGTGCTAGCAGCCCCGAACCATCTTTAACCGGGGAGCTGTTTTTT
j_gene: TRBJ1-2; abundance: .; d_gene: TRBD1; v_gene: TRBV5-3; CDR3aa: CARSHRKAAGTGNGYTF; CDR3nt: TGTGCCAGAAGCCATAGAAAAGCCGCCGGGACAGGGAATGGCTACACCTTC
j_gene: TRBJ2-2; abundance: .; d_gene: TRBD1; v_gene: TRBV12-5; CDR3aa: CASGSDRSHTGELFF; CDR3nt: TGTGCTAGTGGTTCGGACAGGTCGCACACCGGGGAGCTGTTTTTT
j_gene: TRBJ2-6; abundance: .; d_gene: TRBD1; v_gene: TRBV29-1; CDR3aa: CSAYSGTGMSGANVLTF; CDR3nt: TGCAGCGCTTATTCCGGGACAGGGATGTCTGGGGCCAACGTCCTGACTTTC
j_gene: TRBJ2-5; abundance: .; d_gene: TRBD2; v_gene: TRBV7-8; CDR3aa: CASGGVARAFVETQYF; CDR3nt: TGTGCCAGCGGGGGGGTGGCGAGAGCCTTCGTAGAGACCCAGTACTTC